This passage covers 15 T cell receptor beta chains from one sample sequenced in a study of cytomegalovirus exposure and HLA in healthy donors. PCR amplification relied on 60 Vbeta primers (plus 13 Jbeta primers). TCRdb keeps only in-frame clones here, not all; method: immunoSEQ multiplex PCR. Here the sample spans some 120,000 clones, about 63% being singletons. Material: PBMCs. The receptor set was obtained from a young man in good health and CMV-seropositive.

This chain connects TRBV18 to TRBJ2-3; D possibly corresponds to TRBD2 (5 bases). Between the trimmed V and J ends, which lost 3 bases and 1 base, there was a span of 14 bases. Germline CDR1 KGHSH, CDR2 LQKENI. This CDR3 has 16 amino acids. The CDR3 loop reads CASSPRSGSGTDTQYF. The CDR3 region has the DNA TGTGCCAGCTCACCGAGGAGTGGGAGCGGCACAGATACGCAGTATTTT.

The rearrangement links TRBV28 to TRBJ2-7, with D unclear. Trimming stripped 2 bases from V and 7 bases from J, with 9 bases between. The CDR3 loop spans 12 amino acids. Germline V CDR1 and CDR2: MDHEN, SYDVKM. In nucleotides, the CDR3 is TGTGCCAGCAGTTTAAGCCGTTCGGAGCAGTACTTC. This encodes CASSLSRSEQYF.

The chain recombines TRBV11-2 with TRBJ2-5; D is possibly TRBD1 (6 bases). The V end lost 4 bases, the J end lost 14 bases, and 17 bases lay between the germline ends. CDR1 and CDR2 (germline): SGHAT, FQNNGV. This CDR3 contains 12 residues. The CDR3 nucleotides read TGTGCCAGCAGCTCGAGGACAGCCGAGCGCTACTTC. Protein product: CASSSRTAERYF. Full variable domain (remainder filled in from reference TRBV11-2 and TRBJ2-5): EAGVAQSPRYKIIEKRQSVAFWCNPISGHATLYWYQQILGQGPKLLIQFQNNGVVDDSQLPKDRFSAERLKGVDSTLKIQPAKLEDSAVYLCASSSRTAERYFGPGTRLLVL.

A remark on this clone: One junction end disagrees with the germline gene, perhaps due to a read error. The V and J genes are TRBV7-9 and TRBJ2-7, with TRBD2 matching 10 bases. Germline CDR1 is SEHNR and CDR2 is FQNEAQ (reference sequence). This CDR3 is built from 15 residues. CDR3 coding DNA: TGTTCCAGCAGCTTCACCTTAGCGGGGGGCTACGAGCAGTACTTC. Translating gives CSSSFTLAGGYEQYF.

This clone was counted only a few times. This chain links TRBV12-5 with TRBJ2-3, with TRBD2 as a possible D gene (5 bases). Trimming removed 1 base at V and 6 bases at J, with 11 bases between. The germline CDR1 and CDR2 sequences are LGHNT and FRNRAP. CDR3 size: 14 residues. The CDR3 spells CASGLGEYRDTQYF. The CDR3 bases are TGTGCTAGTGGTTTGGGGGAGTACCGGGATACGCAGTATTTT.

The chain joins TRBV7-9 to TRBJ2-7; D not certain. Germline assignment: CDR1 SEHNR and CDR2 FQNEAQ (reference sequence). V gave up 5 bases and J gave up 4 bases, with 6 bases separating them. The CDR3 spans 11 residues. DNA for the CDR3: TGTGCCAGCAGCCCTCAGTACGAGCAGTACTTC. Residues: CASSPQYEQYF.

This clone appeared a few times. CDR3 loop: CASSLGGHAGSGNTIYF. For the CDR3, the DNA is TGTGCCAGCAGCTTGGGGGGGCACGCCGGCTCTGGAAACACCATATATTTT. V and J are TRBV5-4 and TRBJ1-3; possibly TRBD1 for D (6 bases). The V end was cut by 0 bases, the J end by 0 bases, with 13 bases between. The V gene's germline CDR1 is SGHNT and CDR2 YYREEE (reference sequence). The CDR3 sequence is 17 residues long.

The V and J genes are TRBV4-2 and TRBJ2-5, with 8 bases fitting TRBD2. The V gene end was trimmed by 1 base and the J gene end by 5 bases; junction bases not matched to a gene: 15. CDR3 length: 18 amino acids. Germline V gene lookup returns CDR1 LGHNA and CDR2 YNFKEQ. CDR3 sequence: CASSQVLLASSGYETQYF. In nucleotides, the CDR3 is TGTGCCAGCAGCCAAGTCCTCCTGGCGTCTAGCGGGTATGAGACCCAGTACTTC.

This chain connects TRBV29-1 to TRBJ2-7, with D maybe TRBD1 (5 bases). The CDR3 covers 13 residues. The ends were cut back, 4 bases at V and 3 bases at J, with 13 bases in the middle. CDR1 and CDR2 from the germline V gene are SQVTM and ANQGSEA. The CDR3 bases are TGCAGCGTTGTGACAGTCTTATACTACGAGCAGTACTTC. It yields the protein CSVVTVLYYEQYF.

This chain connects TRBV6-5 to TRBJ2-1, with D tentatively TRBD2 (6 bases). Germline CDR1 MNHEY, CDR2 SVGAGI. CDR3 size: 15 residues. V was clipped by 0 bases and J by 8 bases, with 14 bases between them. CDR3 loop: CASSYSGREWDEQFF. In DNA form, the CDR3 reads TGTGCCAGCAGTTACTCAGGCCGGGAGTGGGATGAGCAGTTCTTC.

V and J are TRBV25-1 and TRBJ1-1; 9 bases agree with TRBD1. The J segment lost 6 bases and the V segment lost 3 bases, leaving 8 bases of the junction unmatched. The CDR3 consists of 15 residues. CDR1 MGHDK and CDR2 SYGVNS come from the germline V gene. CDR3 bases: TGTGCCAGCAGTGACGCGGGACAGGGTAGTGCTGAAGCTTTCTTT. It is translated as CASSDAGQGSAEAFF. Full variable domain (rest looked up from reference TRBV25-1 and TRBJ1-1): EADIYQTPRYLVIGTGKKITLECSQTMGHDKMYWYQQDPGMELHLIHYSYGVNSTEKGDLSSESTVSRIRTEHFPLTLESARPSHTSQYLCASSDAGQGSAEAFFGQGTRLTVV.

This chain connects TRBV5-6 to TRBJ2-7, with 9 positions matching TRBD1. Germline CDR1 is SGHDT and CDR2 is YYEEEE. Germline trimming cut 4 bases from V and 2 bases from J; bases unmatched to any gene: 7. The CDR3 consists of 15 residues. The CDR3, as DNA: TGTGCCAGCAGCCTCACAGGGGGCTACACCTACGAGCAGTACTTC. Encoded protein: CASSLTGGYTYEQYF.

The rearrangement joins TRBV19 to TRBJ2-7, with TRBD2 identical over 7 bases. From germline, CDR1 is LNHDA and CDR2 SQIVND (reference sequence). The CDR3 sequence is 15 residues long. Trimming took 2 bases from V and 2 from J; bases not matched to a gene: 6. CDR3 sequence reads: CASSIWASGTYEQYF. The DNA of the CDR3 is TGTGCCAGTAGTATATGGGCTAGCGGAACCTACGAGCAGTACTTC.

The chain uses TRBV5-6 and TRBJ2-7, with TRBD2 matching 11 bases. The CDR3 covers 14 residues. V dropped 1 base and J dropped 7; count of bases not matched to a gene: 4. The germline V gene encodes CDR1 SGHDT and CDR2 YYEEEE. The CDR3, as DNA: TGTGCCAGCAGCTTGTTAGCGGGAGGGCGAGAGCAGTACTTC. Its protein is CASSLLAGGREQYF.

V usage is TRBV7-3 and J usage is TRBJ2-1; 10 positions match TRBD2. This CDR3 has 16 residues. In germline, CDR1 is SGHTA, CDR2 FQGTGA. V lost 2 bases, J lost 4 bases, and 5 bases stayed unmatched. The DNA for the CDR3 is TGTGCCAGCAGCTTACCCGGACTAGCGGCGTACAATGAGCAGTTCTTC. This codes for CASSLPGLAAYNEQFF. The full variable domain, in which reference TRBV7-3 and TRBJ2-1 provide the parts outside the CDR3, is GAGVSQTPSNKVTEKGKYVELRCDPISGHTALYWYRQSLGQGPEFLIYFQGTGAADDSGLPNDRFFAVRPEGSVSTLKIQRTERGDSAVYLCASSLPGLAAYNEQFFGPGTRLTVL.